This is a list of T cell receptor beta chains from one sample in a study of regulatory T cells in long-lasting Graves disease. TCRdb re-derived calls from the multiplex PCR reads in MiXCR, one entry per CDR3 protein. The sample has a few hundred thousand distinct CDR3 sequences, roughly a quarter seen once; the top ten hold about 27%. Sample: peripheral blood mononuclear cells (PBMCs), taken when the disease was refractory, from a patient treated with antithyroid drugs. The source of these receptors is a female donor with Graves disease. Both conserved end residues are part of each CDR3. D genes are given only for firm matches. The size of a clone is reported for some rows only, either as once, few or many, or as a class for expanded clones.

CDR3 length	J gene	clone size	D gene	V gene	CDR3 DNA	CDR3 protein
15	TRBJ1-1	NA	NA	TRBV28	TGTGCCAGCGGTTTACCTCAGGGACCTGCCACTGAAGCTTTCTTT	CASGLPQGPATEAFF
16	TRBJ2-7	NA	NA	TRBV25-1	TGTGCCAGCAGTCCCCTTGGGGAGTCATGGGGGTACGAGCAGTACTTC	CASSPLGESWGYEQYF
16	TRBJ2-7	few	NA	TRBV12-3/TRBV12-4	TGTGCCAGCAGTTCACCGTTCACCCAGATTGGCTACGAGCAGTACTTC	CASSSPFTQIGYEQYF
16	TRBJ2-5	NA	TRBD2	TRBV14	TGTGCCAGCAGCCGCCAGACTAGCGGGAGTCAAGAGACCCAGTACTTC	CASSRQTSGSQETQYF
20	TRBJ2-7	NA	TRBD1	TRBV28	TGTGCCAGCAGCGGGGACAGGTGGGCCCGGCGGGGACAAAGCTCCTACGAGCAGTACTTC	CASSGDRWARRGQSSYEQYF
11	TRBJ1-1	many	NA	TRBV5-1	TGTGCCAGCAGCACGGGACACGAAGCTTTCTTT	CASSTGHEAFF
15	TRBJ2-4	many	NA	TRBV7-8	TGTGCCAGCAGCCCCGTACCTCTAGGAGCAGGGTTTCAGTACTTC	CASSPVPLGAGFQYF
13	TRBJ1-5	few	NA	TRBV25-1	TGTGCCAGCAGTGGGGACCTGGGTCAGCCCCAGCATTTT	CASSGDLGQPQHF
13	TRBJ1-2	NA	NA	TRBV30	TGTGCCTGGAACCCCCTCAAGGGATATGGCTACACCTTC	CAWNPLKGYGYTF
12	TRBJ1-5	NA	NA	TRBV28	TGTGCCAGTCACGACGGTTTTCAGCCCCAGCATTTT	CASHDGFQPQHF
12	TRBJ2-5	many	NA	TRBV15	TGTGCCACCAGTGCGTCTGGAGAGACCCAGTACTTC	CATSASGETQYF
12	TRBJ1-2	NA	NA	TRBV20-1	TGCAGTGCTAGTGTACAGTCCTATGGCTACACCTTC	CSASVQSYGYTF
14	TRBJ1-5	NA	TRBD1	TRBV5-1	TGCGCCAGCAGGGCAGGGGGAATCAATCAGCCCCAGCATTTT	CASRAGGINQPQHF
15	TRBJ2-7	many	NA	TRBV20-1	TGCAGTGCTAGAGAGCATCCGGGAGATCCCTACGAGCAGTACTTC	CSAREHPGDPYEQYF
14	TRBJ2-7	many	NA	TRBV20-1	TGCAGTTCAAAACTTCCAGCGCGGGACCACGAGCAGTACTTC	CSSKLPARDHEQYF
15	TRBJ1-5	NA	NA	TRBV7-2	TGTGCCAGCAGCTCCGACGCAGGGGGCAATCAGCCCCAGCATTTT	CASSSDAGGNQPQHF
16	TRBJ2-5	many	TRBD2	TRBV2	TGTGCCAGCAGTGAGGGGACTAGCGGGAGTGGGGAGACCCAGTACTTC	CASSEGTSGSGETQYF
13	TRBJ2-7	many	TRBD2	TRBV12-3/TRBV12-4	TGTGCCAGCCGCGAAGCGGGGTACTACGAGCAGTACTTC	CASREAGYYEQYF
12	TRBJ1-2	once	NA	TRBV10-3	TGTGCCATCAGTGAGCCTACGGGTGGCTACACCTTC	CAISEPTGGYTF
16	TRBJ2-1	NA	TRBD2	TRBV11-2	TGTGCCAGCAGCCCTGGACTAGCGGAGATTTACAATGAGCAGTTCTTC	CASSPGLAEIYNEQFF
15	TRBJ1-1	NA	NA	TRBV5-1	TGCGCCAGCAGCGTCGCTTCAGGGGAATTCACTGAAGCTTTCTTT	CASSVASGEFTEAFF
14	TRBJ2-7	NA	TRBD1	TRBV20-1	TGCAGTGCTAGCGATGGACAGGGGGCCTACGAGCAGTACTTC	CSASDGQGAYEQYF
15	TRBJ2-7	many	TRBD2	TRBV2	TGTGCCAGCACCCGAAACGGACTAGCGGGTTACGAGCAGTACTTC	CASTRNGLAGYEQYF
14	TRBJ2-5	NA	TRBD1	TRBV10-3	TGTGCCATCAGTGAGGAGGGACAGCAAGAGACCCAGTACTTC	CAISEEGQQETQYF
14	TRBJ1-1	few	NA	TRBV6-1	TGTGCCAGCAGTCCGGGGGTAATGAACACTGAAGCTTTCTTT	CASSPGVMNTEAFF
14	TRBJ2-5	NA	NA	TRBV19	TGTGCCAGTAGTACGGGACATAACCAGGAGACCCAGTACTTC	CASSTGHNQETQYF
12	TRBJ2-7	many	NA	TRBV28	TGTGCCAGCAGAATCGCCCCCTACGAGCAGTACTTC	CASRIAPYEQYF
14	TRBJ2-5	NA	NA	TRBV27	TGTGCCAGCAAGCCGGGGGTGCTCCAAGAGACCCAGTACTTC	CASKPGVLQETQYF